A single sample is the source of the 9 T cell receptor beta chains below, sequenced in a study of cytomegalovirus exposure and HLA in healthy donors. A multiplex PCR was run with 60 Vbeta primers and 13 Jbeta primers. Here immunoSEQ multiplex PCR was the method, and the copy in TCRdb shows in-frame clones only, minus some. The table has around 210,000 clones, around 75% seen once; the top ten hold approximately 0.4%. The sample was PBMCs. Every receptor here comes from a male donor in good health and CMV-seropositive.

The J gene is TRBJ2-3, the V gene TRBV27; the D gene is possibly TRBD2 (5 bases). V was shortened by 3 bases and J by 0 bases, with 10 bases between the two germline ends. Germline V CDR1 and CDR2: MNHEY, SMNVEV (reference sequence). The CDR3 sequence is 15 residues long. In DNA, the CDR3 is TGTGCCAGCAGTTTCTTGAGGACTAGCACAGATACGCAGTATTTT. Translating it yields CASSFLRTSTDTQYF.

This clone was found once. The CDR3 DNA reads TGTGCCAGCAGCGTAGATCCAGGGTTTGGTTCACCCCTCCACTTT. Its translation is CASSVDPGFGSPLHF. The chain combines TRBV9 with TRBJ1-6; possibly TRBD1 for D (5 bases). Germline V gives CDR1 SGDLS, CDR2 YYNGEE. The CDR3 sequence is 15 residues long. V was pared by 0 bases and J by 9 bases, with 13 bases between.

The sample holds a few counts of this clone. DNA for the CDR3: TGTGCCGAGATGGGGGGAGGTTACGGCTACACCTTC. Translated: CAEMGGGYGYTF. The J gene is TRBJ1-2, the V gene TRBV30, with D possibly TRBD1 on 5 matching bases. The CDR3 consists of 12 residues. V was pared by 8 bases and J by 8 bases, with 18 bases between. Germline CDR1 and CDR2: GTSNPN and SVGIG (reference sequence).

CDR3 residues: CASSYGLARYYEQYF. CDR3 nucleotides: TGTGCCAGCAGTTACGGGCTAGCGCGATACTACGAGCAGTACTTC. The chain couples TRBV6-5 to TRBJ2-7; tentative D call: TRBD2 (6 bases). In germline, CDR1 is MNHEY, CDR2 SVGAGI. This CDR3 comprises 15 residues. V lost 2 bases and J lost 3, with 14 bases in between.

V and J are TRBV9 and TRBJ1-1, with 10 positions matching TRBD1. The V and J ends lost 3 bases and 1 base, in that order; junction bases with no gene match: 0. There are 14 residues in the CDR3. Germline V CDR1 and CDR2: SGDLS, YYNGEE. Here the CDR3 DNA reads TGTGCCAGCAGCGGACAGGGGGCGAACACTGAAGCTTTCTTT. Its protein product is CASSGQGANTEAFF. Full variable domain (remainder filled in from reference TRBV9 and TRBJ1-1): DSGVTQTPKHLITATGQRVTLRCSPRSGDLSVYWYQQSLDQGLQFLIQYYNGEERAKGNILERFSAQQFPDLHSELNLSSLELGDSALYFCASSGQGANTEAFFGQGTRLTVV.

The chain is built from TRBV7-6 and TRBJ2-7, with 7 positions matching TRBD1. Germline-derived CDR1 and CDR2 are SGHVS and FNYEAQ. The CDR3 runs 15 residues. J gave up 3 bases and V 2 bases, and 7 bases lay outside the gene matches. The CDR3 reads CASSLQSQGDYEQYF. The DNA for the CDR3 is TGTGCCAGCAGCTTACAGTCCCAGGGGGACTACGAGCAGTACTTC.

This clone was counted once. J is TRBJ1-5 and V is TRBV5-1; 7 nucleotides agree with TRBD1. V lost 2 bases, J lost 1 base, and 3 bases stayed unmatched. This CDR3 region has 15 residues. Per germline, CDR1 SGHRS and CDR2 YFSETQ. As DNA, the CDR3 is TGCGCCAGCAGCTTTCAGGGACAGAGCAATCAGCCCCAGCATTTT. This translates into CASSFQGQSNQPQHF.

This clone was recorded a few times. The rearrangement links TRBV6-1 to TRBJ2-4, with D possibly TRBD1 on 6 matching bases. CDR3 length: 11 residues. The V end lost 11 bases, the J end lost 13 bases, and 18 bases lay between the germline ends. In germline, CDR1 is MNHNS, CDR2 SASEGT. The CDR3 loop reads CAARGSGPQYF. CDR3 nucleotides: TGTGCCGCGAGGGGGTCGGGTCCGCAGTACTTC.

The V gene is TRBV2, the J gene TRBJ1-5; no clear D. With 2 bases removed from V and 6 bases from J, the gap between germline ends came to 14 bases. The CDR3 loop spans 15 amino acids. From germline, CDR1 is SNHLY and CDR2 FYNNEI. The CDR3 spells CASSEFSGQSQPQHF. CDR3 nucleotides: TGTGCCAGCAGTGAATTCTCCGGTCAAAGTCAGCCCCAGCATTTT.